The source of this TCR beta chain is a study of T-cell reconstitution after alpha-beta-depleted transplantation in children. The CDR3 runs 14 residues. V dropped 6 bases and J dropped 4; count of bases not matched to a gene: 9. The authors prepared the TCRbeta library with unique molecular identifiers. TCRdb fed the PCR reads into MiXCR, producing one record per CDR3 protein. The data show 150,000 to 250,000 distinct CDR3 sequences, less than 15% seen once. This clonotype was detected many times. Sample: PBMCs from the stem cell graft donor, taken from the stem cell graft. This sequence joins TRBV12-3 or TRBV12-4 and TRBJ2-7; 7 bases align to TRBD1. This TCR was sampled from a human donor who donated a stem cell graft to a child with acute lymphoblastic leukemia. In DNA form, the CDR3 reads TGTGCCAGCAGAGGTGGGGCAGGGGGTTACGAGCAGTACTTC. This gives the protein CASRGGAGGYEQYF.